This TCR beta chain was identified during a study of blood T cell repertoires in COVID-19 (dated by TCRdb to the early 2020s). In the study overall: Samples from collaborators originated in the United States, Italy and Spain and spanned both the acute and convalescent phases of COVID-19. Samples came from the ongoing ImmuneRACE study (first 160 participants) plus 1,254 subjects from 6 global collaborators. The repertoires were made available in a free public database intended to serve as a resource for research on the immune response to SARS-CoV-2. The material from the prospective study consisted of cDNA or gDNA derived from T cells, B-cell-depleted T cells, or PBMCs. The sample metadata nearly always contained a de-identified subject ID, COVID-19 status, age in years and sex. Where available, HLA class I and class II types were taken from metadata supplied by the sample provider and were not determined by assay-based typing. The dataset comprised deeply sampled blood TCRbeta repertoires from subjects exposed to, actively infected with, or recovered from COVID-19.

TCRbeta CDR3 regions were amplified from genomic DNA by means of the immunoSEQ Assay, a bias-controlled multiplex PCR. The published analysis was carried out like this. Within the assay, amplification of reference gene primers was used to estimate how many nucleated cells each sample contained. To quantify the absolute abundance of each unique TCRbeta CDR3 rearrangement, sequence reads were collapsed and filtered. For each sample, productive Simpson clonality was calculated as the square root of Simpson's diversity index across productive rearrangements. TCRdb retrieved this table from immuneACCESS and kept in-frame rearrangements only. Not all clones are present; in checked studies, unresolved V genes account for under half, and no reason is known for the remainder. That table gives V, J and clone size, and the DNA gave D and trimming. The sample table records about 28,000 clones; 70% to 90% of these occur just once. Around 10% of the sample rests with the top ten.

Of note for this clone: Its antigen is still unknown. Within one base of it there is no much larger clone, and no base qualities were kept.

The collaborating institutions used their own protocols to collect whole blood in K2EDTA tubes. For TCRbeta analysis, collaborator samples were shipped as frozen whole blood, as isolated PBMCs, or as DNA extracted from either sample type. Points the paper makes about the study in general: Clinical and demographic metadata were provided uncurated, with the amount varying by source and participant.

The origin of this receptor is a human donor in a cohort sampled during active COVID-19. Material for sequencing was peripheral blood.

The CDR3 here reads CASSMPGQISYEQYF. The DNA reads TGTGCCAGCAGCATGCCGGGACAGATATCCTACGAGCAGTACTTC. This chain is built from TRBV5-6 and TRBJ2-7, with 7 bases in between that match TRBD1. Trimming removed 4 bases from V and 1 base from J; the gene matches leave 8 bases unexplained. The CDR3, cysteine through phenylalanine, is 15 amino acids long. Left in the record is the CDR3 DNA by itself, 45 bases read in frame from the first base. According to the germline V gene, CDR1 reads SGHDT and CDR2 reads YYEEEE.